Listed here are 5 T cell receptor beta chains from one sample, sequenced in a study of regulatory T cells in long-lasting Graves disease. Documented time point: persistent/refractory GD, antithyroid drugs over 5 years with positive TRAb. Preparation of the TCR library used RNA extracted from PBMCs. iRepertoire HTBI primers and Arm-PCR of CDR3 regions built TCR beta libraries. TCRdb fed the multiplex PCR reads into MiXCR, producing one record per CDR3 protein. The sample holds 350,000 to 450,000 distinct CDR3 sequences, around 23% seen once. The sample consisted of peripheral blood mononuclear cells (PBMCs), taken when the disease was refractory, from a patient treated with antithyroid drugs. These receptors all come from a female donor with Graves disease.

The sample holds many counts of this clonotype. The chain links TRBV10-1 to TRBJ2-5; no firm D call. Germline loops: CDR1 WNHNN, CDR2 SYGVQD (reference sequence). The CDR3 is made up of 15 amino acids. The V end lost 0 bases, the J end lost 5 bases, and 13 bases lay between the germline ends. The DNA for the CDR3 is TGCGCCAGCAGTGAGTCGAACGAGCCGTCGGAGACCCAGTACTTC. It yields the protein CASSESNEPSETQYF.

Concerning this clonotype itself: One end of the junction is discordant with germline, which a read error may explain. The CDR3, as DNA: TGTGCCAGCAGCCCCGGGGGGGATCAGGCCCAGCATTTT. It is translated as CASSPGGDQAQHF. The chain is built from TRBV13 and TRBJ1-5; perhaps TRBD1 as D (5 bases). CDR1 is PRHDT, CDR2 FYEKMQ, per germline (reference sequence). The CDR3 spans 13 residues.

The table lists this clonotype with many counts. This chain links TRBV2 with TRBJ1-4, with D unresolved. This CDR3 contains 16 residues. V gave up 4 bases and J gave up 5 bases, with 17 bases separating them. From germline, CDR1 is SNHLY and CDR2 FYNNEI. The CDR3 bases are TGTGCCAGCAGTGGCCTCCTCATTTGGGAAAATGAAAAACTGTTTTTT. This codes for CASSGLLIWENEKLFF. Variable domain in full (rest from reference TRBV2 and TRBJ1-4): EPEVTQTPSHQVTQMGQEVILRCVPISNHLYFYWYRQILGQKVEFLVSFYNNEISEKSEIFDDQFSVERPDGSNFTLKIRSTKLEDSAMYFCASSGLLIWENEKLFFGSGTQLSVL.

This clonotype was picked up many times. This chain joins TRBV12-3 or TRBV12-4 and TRBJ1-1; tentatively, D is TRBD1 (6 bases). V lost 6 bases and J 4 bases, leaving 18 bases between the germline ends. The length of the CDR3 is 15 residues. In nucleotides, the CDR3 is TGTGCCAGCAGCCTACGTGAGGGGGAGGGCACTGAAGCTTTCTTT. Translated: CASSLREGEGTEAFF.

The gene calls are TRBV19 and TRBJ1-2; 7 bases agree with TRBD1. The J segment lost 10 bases and the V segment lost 7 bases, leaving 9 bases of the junction unmatched. This CDR3 is 12 amino acids long. The germline V gene encodes CDR1 LNHDA and CDR2 SQIVND (reference sequence). CDR3 coding DNA: TGTGCCAGTACTAACGGAGGGGGCGCCTACACCTTC. It encodes CASTNGGGAYTF.